This T cell receptor (beta chain) was identified in a study of T cell responses to AZD1222 COVID-19 vaccine (dated by TCRdb to 2020 to 2022). Broadly, across the study: AZD1222 recipients with second doses at about 4 weeks or about 12 weeks were pooled, because spike-specific TCR depth and breadth did not differ between schedules. Trial participants were enrolled into age subgroups of 18-55, 56-69 and 70-plus years, which contained roughly 150, 30 and 60 TCR-sequenced participants, respectively. TCR sequencing covered 230 to 250 trial participants: 200 to 220 given two doses of AZD1222 and around 25 given two doses of MenACWY control vaccine.

Notes on this clone: No cognate antigen has been identified for it. Per-base quality was not reported, and no clone a single base away is much larger than it.

The CDR3 holds 14 amino acids from the cysteine to the phenylalanine. Only the CDR3 DNA stays, 42 bases, in frame from base 1. Taken from the germline V gene, the CDR1 and CDR2 loops are SGHRS and YFSETQ. Trimming at the junction amounts to 2 bases on V and 9 bases on J, and the germline ends lie 12 bases apart. The research as a whole found: No day 14 peak-response samples were available, so repertoires were characterized only after the peak T cell response. Participants were mostly white British, with more females than males. The authors suggested clonal diversity may have been underestimated. Only five or six AZD1222 recipients were SARS-CoV-2 seropositive at baseline, limiting conclusions about previously exposed vaccinees. The 56-69-year group was small, and its depth increase did not reach significance, likely because of low power. After two AZD1222 doses, both the breadth and the depth of spike-specific TCRs were significantly higher than at day 0 and than in MenACWY recipients. Reportedly, close to half of the unique spike-specific TCRs recognized epitopes lying outside the regions that are mutated in the B.1.351 and B.1.1.7 variants. Vaccine-associated CD4 TCRs spanned the whole spike protein, with dominant responses in regions 160-218 and 743-854.

Taken with the paper, the label for time point translates to: baseline before first vaccination. Vaccinee samples were obtained from the UK trials COV001 and COV002, which included a single-blind randomized controlled phase 2/3 trial of AZD1222 (ChAdOx1 nCoV-19) in healthy adults. Trial participant PBMC samples were collected at day 0 and day 28 after the second dose for TCRbeta chain sequencing. The CDR3 regions of human TCRbeta chains were subjected to immunosequencing. The source study handled its data this way. Repertoire TCRs were checked for matches against a reference library of SARS-CoV-2-specific TCRs that had been generated using the MIRA antigen-specificity platform. Breadth meant the fraction of unique TCRs that were SARS-CoV-2-associated, whereas depth meant the fraction of total T cells that were SARS-CoV-2-associated. Using the MIRA data, each spike-specific TCR was mapped to the spike region that the TCR reacts to and placed in a CD4 or CD8 class. Log10-transformed breadth and depth values were compared by one-way ANOVA with Sidak's multiple comparisons tests. As stored in TCRdb, this immuneACCESS dataset retains in-frame rearrangements with V and J assigned. A fraction of the clones does not appear; measured against another copy, unresolved V genes explain less than half of the discrepancy, and the remainder lacks a known reason. V and J calls and clone size are copied from that table; D and trimming were computed from the DNA. This sample has fewer than 250,000 clones in its table, and around 92% of those were observed once. Roughly 1.4% of the sample comes from the top ten.

This TCR was sampled from an adult in good health. The rearranged chain carries TRBV5-1 and TRBJ1-6; TRBD1 might be the D gene, on 6 matching bases. The sample in question was peripheral blood, obtained on day 0 of AZD1222 vaccination. The CDR3 region has the sequence CASSFRGPSSPLHF. The bases are TGCGCCAGCAGCTTCAGGGGACCCAGTTCACCCCTCCACTTT.